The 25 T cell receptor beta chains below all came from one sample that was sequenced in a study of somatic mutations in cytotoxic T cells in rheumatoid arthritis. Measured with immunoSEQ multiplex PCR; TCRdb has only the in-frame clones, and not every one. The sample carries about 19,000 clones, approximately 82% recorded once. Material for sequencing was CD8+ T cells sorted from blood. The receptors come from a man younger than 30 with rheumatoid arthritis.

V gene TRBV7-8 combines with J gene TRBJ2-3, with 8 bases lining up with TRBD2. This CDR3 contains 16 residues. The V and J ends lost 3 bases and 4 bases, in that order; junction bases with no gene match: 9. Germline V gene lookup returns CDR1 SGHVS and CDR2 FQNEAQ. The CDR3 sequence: CASSLRDSGTPDTQYF. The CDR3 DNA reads TGTGCCAGCAGCTTGAGGGATAGCGGGACCCCAGATACGCAGTATTTT.

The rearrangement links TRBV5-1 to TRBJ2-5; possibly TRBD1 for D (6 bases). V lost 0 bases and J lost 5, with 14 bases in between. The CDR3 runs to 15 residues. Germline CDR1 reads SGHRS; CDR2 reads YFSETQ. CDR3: CASSLGEVQGETQYF. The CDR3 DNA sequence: TGCGCCAGCAGCTTGGGAGAAGTACAGGGTGAGACCCAGTACTTC.

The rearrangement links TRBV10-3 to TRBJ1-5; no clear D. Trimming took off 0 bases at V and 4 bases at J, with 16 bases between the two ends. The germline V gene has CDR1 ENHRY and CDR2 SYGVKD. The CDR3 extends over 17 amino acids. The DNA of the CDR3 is TGTGCCATCAGTGAGTCGAGAGGCCCCGTTCCGAATCAGCCCCAGCATTTT. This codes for CAISESRGPVPNQPQHF.

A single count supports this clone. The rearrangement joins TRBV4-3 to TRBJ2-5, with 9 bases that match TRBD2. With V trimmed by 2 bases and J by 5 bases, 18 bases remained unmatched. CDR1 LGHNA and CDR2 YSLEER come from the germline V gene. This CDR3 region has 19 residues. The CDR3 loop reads CASSQYLYPSGEFQETQYF. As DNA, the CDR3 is TGCGCCAGCAGCCAATACCTTTACCCTAGCGGGGAGTTTCAGGAGACCCAGTACTTC.

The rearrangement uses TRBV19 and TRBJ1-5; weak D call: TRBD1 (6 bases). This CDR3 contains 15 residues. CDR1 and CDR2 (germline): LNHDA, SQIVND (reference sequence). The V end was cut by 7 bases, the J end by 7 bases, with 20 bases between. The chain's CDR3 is CASTPAGGSRQPQHF. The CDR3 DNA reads TGTGCCAGTACCCCGGCTGGGGGCAGCCGCCAGCCCCAGCATTTT.

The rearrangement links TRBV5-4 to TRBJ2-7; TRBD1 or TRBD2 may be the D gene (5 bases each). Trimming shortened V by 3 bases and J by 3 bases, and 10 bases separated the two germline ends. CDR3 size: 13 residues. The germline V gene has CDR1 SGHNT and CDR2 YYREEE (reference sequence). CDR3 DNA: TGTGCCAGCAGCTCGGGACCGGGCTACGAGCAGTACTTC. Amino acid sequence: CASSSGPGYEQYF.

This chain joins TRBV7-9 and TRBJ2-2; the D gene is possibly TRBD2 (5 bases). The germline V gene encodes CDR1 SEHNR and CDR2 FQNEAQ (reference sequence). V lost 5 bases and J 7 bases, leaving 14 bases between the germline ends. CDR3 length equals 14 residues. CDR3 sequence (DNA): TGTGCCAGCAGCCCCCCCGGGGTTCGCGGGGAGCTGTTTTTT. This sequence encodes CASSPPGVRGELFF.

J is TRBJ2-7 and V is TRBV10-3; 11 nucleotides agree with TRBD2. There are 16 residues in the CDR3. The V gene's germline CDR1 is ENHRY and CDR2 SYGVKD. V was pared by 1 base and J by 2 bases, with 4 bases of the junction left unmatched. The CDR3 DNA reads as TGTGCCATCAGTGAGTTGGGACTAGCGGTGGCCTACGAGCAGTACTTC. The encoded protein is CAISELGLAVAYEQYF.

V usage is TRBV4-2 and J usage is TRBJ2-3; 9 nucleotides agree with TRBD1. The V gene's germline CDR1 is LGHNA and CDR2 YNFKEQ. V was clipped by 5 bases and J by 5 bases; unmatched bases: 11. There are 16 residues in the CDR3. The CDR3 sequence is CASSEGQGMEVDTQYF. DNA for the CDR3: TGTGCCAGCAGCGAGGGACAGGGAATGGAAGTAGATACGCAGTATTTT.

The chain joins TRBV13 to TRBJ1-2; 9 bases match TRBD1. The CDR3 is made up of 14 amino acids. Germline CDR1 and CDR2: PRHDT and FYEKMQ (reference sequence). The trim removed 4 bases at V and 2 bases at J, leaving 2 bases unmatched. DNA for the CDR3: TGTGCCAGCAGCTGGGGACAGGGAAACTATGGCTACACCTTC. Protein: CASSWGQGNYGYTF.

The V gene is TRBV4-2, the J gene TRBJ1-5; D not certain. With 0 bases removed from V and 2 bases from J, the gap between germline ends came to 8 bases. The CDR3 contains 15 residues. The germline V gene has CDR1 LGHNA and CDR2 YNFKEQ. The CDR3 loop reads CASSQESGRNQPQHF. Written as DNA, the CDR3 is TGTGCCAGCAGCCAAGAATCGGGCCGCAATCAGCCCCAGCATTTT.

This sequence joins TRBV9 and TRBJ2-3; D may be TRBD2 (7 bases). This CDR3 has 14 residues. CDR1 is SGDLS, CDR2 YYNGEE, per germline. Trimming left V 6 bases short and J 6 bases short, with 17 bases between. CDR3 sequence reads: CASTSAGAADTQYF. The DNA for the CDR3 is TGTGCCAGCACCTCGGCGGGGGCGGCGGATACGCAGTATTTT.

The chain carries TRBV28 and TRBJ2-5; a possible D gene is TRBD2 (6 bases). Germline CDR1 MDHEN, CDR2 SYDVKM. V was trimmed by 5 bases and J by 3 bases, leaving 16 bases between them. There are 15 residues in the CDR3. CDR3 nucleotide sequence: TGTGCCAGCAGTCCCCGGAACGGGGGAAAAGAGACCCAGTACTTC. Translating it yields CASSPRNGGKETQYF.

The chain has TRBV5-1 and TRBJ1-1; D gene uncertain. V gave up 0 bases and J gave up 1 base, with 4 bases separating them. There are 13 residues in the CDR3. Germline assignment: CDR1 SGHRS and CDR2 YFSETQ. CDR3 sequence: CASSLARNTEAFF. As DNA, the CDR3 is TGCGCCAGCAGCTTGGCCAGGAACACTGAAGCTTTCTTT.

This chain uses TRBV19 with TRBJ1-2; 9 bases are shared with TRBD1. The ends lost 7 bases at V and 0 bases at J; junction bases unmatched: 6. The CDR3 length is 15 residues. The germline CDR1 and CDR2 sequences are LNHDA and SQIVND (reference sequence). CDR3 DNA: TGTGCCAGTACAGCGGGACAGGGCGCTAACTATGGCTACACCTTC. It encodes CASTAGQGANYGYTF.

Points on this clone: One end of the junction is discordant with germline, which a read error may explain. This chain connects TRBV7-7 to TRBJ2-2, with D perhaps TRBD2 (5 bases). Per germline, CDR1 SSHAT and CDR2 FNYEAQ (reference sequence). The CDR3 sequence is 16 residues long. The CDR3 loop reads CASSLGSPPNTGELFF. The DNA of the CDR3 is TGTGCTAGCAGCTTAGGGAGCCCTCCTAACACCGGGGAGCTGTTTTTT.

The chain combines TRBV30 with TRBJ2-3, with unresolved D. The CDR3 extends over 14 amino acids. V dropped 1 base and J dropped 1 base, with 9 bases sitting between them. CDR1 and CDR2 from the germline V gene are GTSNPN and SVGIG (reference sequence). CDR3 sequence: CAWSGYPRTDTQYF. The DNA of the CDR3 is TGTGCCTGGAGTGGATACCCCCGCACAGATACGCAGTATTTT. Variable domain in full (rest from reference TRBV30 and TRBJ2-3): SQTIHQWPATLVQPVGSPLSLECTVEGTSNPNLYWYRQAAGRGLQLLFYSVGIGQISSEVPQNLSASRPQDRQFILSSKKLLLSDSGFYLCAWSGYPRTDTQYFGPGTRLTVL.

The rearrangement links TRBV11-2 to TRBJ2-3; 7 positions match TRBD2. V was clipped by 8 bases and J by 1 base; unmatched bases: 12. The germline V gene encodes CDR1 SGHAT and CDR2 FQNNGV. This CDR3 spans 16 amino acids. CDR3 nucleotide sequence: TGTGCCAGCGCCGGTTCTGTCGCGGGGGGCACAGATACGCAGTATTTT. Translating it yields CASAGSVAGGTDTQYF.

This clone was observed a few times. The CDR3 region has the DNA TGTGCCAGCAGCTTGGGGACCGAGCAGTACTTC. Its translation: CASSLGTEQYF. This rearrangement joins TRBV5-4 to TRBJ2-7; D is ambiguous. This CDR3 has 11 residues. Between the trimmed V and J ends, which lost 0 bases and 6 bases, there was a span of 4 bases. The germline V gene encodes CDR1 SGHNT and CDR2 YYREEE (reference sequence).

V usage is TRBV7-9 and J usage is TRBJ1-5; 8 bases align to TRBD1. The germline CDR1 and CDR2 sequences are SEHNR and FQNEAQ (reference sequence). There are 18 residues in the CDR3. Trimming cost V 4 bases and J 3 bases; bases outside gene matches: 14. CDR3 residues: CASSSTQKTGVYNQPQHF. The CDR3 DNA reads TGTGCCAGCAGCTCAACCCAGAAGACAGGGGTATACAATCAGCCCCAGCATTTT.

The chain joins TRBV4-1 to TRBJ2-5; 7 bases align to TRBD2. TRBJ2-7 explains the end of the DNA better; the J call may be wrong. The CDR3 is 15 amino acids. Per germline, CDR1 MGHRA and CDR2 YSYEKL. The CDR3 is CASSGGGWGTYEQYF. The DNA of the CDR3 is TGCGCCAGCAGCGGGGGGGGTTGGGGGACCTACGAGCAGTACTTC.

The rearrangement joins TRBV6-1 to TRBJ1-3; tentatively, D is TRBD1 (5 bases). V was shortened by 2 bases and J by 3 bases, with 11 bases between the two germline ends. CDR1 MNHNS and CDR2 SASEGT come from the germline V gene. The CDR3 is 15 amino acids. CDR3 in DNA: TGTGCCAGCAGTGAATCCGGGGCCGGTGGAAACACCATATATTTT. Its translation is CASSESGAGGNTIYF.

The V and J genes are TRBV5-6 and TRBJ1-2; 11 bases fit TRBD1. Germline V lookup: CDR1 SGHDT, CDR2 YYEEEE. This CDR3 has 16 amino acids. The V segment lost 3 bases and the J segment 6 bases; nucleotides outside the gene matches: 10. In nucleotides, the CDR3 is TGTGCCAGCAGCTCTTGGCCCGGACAGGGGGCTAATGGCTACACCTTC. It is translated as CASSSWPGQGANGYTF.

CDR3 protein: CASSEGEPGTQYF. The DNA of the CDR3 is TGTGCCAGCAGTGAGGGGGAACCAGGTACGCAGTATTTT. V is TRBV2 and J is TRBJ2-3; D tentatively reads TRBD1 or TRBD2 (5 bases each). CDR1 is SNHLY and CDR2 is FYNNEI in the germline V gene. CDR3 length: 13 amino acids. With 3 bases removed from V and 8 bases from J, the gap between germline ends came to 12 bases.

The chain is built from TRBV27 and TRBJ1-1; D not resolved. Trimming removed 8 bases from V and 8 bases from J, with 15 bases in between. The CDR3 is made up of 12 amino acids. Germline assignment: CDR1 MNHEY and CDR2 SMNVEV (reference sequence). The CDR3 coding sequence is TGTGCCAGCGGCATCCCGGGAGACGAAGCTTTCTTT. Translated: CASGIPGDEAFF.